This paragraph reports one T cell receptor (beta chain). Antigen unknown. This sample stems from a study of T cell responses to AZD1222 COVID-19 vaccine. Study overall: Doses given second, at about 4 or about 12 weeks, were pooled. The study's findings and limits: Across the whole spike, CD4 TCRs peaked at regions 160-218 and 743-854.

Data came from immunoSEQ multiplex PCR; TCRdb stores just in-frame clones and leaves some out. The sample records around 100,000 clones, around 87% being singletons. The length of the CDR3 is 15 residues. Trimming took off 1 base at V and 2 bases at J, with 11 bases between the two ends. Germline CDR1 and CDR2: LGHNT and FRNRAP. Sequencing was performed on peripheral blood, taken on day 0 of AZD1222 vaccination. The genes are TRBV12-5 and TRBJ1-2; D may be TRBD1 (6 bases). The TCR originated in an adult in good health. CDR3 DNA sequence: TGTGCTAGTGGTTTGGGCGCTCAGGGGAACTATGGCTACACCTTC. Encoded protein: CASGLGAQGNYGYTF. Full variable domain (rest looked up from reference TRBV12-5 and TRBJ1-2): DARVTQTPRHKVTEMGQEVTMRCQPILGHNTVFWYRQTMMQGLELLAYFRNRAPLDDSGMPKDRFSAEMPDATLATLKIQPSEPRDSAVYFCASGLGAQGNYGYTFGSGTRLTVV.